This T cell receptor (beta chain) was captured in a study of blood T cell repertoires in COVID-19. There are 17 residues in the CDR3. V trimming: 4 bases; J trimming: 0 bases; junction bases outside the gene matches: 11. Germline V lookup: CDR1 SGHDT, CDR2 YYEEEE. Generated by immunoSEQ multiplex PCR, the TCRdb table keeps only in-frame clones and is missing some. The sample shows some 71,000 clones, less than 95% of them seen only once. This TCR derives from a woman in her late teens or twenties with acute or convalescent COVID-19. The chain joins TRBV5-6 to TRBJ2-7; TRBD1 agrees at 9 bases. Source material: peripheral blood. The CDR3 sequence is CASSNNGDRVSSYEQYF. The CDR3 coding sequence is TGTGCCAGCAGCAATAACGGGGACAGGGTGAGCTCCTACGAGCAGTACTTC. Full variable domain (outside the CDR3, taken from reference TRBV5-6 and TRBJ2-7): DAGVTQSPTHLIKTRGQQVTLRCSPKSGHDTVSWYQQALGQGPQFIFQYYEEEERQRGNFPDRFSGHQFPNYSSELNVNALLLGDSALYLCASSNNGDRVSSYEQYFGPGTRLTVT.